This TCR beta chain appears in the sequencing data of a study of response to subunit inactivated influenza vaccine. Study observations and caveats: Only a handful of new T cells, the authors suggested, are recruited with each seasonal influenza vaccination.

Germline loops: CDR1 DFQATT, CDR2 SNEGSKA (reference sequence). The CDR3 runs to 17 residues. The V and J ends lost 1 base and 0 bases, in that order; junction bases with no gene match: 9. TCRdb reanalysed the RT-PCR reads using MiXCR and keeps one entry per CDR3 protein. This repertoire shows roughly 710,000 distinct CDR3 sequences, around 15% found once; its top ten account for 7.5% to 8%. Details on this clonotype: The antigen remains undetermined.

This TCR derives from a man aged 45-65 years who received an inactivated influenza vaccine. The sequenced sample was PBMCs from blood, obtained 14 to 15 days before vaccination. V gene TRBV20-1 combines with J gene TRBJ2-5, with 9 nucleotides matching TRBD2. The CDR3 loop reads CSARGLAEPKYQETQYF. The CDR3 DNA reads as TGCAGTGCTAGAGGACTAGCGGAGCCCAAGTACCAAGAGACCCAGTACTTC.